The text below deals with one T cell receptor beta chain. In the study's own analysis: The authors estimated nucleated cell counts from reference gene primer amplification. Clones were sequenced by immunoSEQ multiplex PCR, and TCRdb holds only the in-frame ones, with some missing. That table gives V, J and clone size, and the DNA gave D and trimming. The profile shows some 330,000 clones, approximately 90% of them singletons. The sample originates from a study of blood T cell repertoires in COVID-19. Turning to the study itself: Samples came from the United States, Italy and Spain, spanning acute and convalescent COVID-19. Nucleic acid was either cDNA or gDNA, and it came from T cells, B-cell-depleted T cells, or PBMCs.

The CDR3 extends over 11 amino acids. V lost 3 bases and J lost 7, with 9 bases in between. Looked up from germline, CDR1 is SQVTM and CDR2 is ANQGSEA. Sequenced: peripheral blood. The chain uses TRBV29-1 and TRBJ1-2; unclear D gene. This receptor was identified in a woman aged 45-65 years with active or convalescent COVID-19. For the CDR3, the DNA is TGCAGCGTTGAGCTCCCAGGTGGCTACACCTTC. Encoded protein: CSVELPGGYTF.